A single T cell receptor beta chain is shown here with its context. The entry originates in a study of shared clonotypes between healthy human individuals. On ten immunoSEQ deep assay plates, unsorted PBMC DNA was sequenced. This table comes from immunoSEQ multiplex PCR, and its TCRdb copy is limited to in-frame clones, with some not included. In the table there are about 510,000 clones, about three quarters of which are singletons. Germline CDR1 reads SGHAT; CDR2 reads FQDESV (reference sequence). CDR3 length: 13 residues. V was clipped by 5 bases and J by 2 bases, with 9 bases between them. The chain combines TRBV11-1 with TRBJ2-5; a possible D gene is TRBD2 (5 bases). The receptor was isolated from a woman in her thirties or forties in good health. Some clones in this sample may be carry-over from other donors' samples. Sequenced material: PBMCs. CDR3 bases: TGTGCCAGCAGCAAGGACTGGCAAGAGACCCAGTACTTC. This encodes CASSKDWQETQYF.